Described below is a single T cell receptor beta chain sequence and its context. What it binds is unknown. This sample stems from a study of OX40 agonist ivuxolimab in advanced cancers. In the study overall: The study enrolled dose-escalation patients with hepatocellular carcinoma, melanoma, renal cell or head and neck cancer. Mean age approximately 55 years, range about 23 to 80; approximately 80% male. Study-wide findings and caveats: Several nonresponders also turned out to have low normalized T-cell clonal expansion.

The CDR3 runs 15 residues. Between the trimmed V and J ends, which lost 2 bases and 1 base, there was a span of 13 bases. Germline CDR1 reads SGHRS; CDR2 reads YFSETQ. Generated by immunoSEQ multiplex PCR, the TCRdb table keeps only in-frame clones and is missing some. The data contain 150,000 to 190,000 clones, 90% to 95% of them singletons. Sequences were derived from CD4+ or CD8+ T cells sorted from blood, sampled in a trial of the OX40 agonist ivuxolimab. The chain recombines TRBV5-1 with TRBJ2-7; D may match TRBD1 or TRBD2 (5 bases each). This TCR was sampled from an adult with an advanced solid tumor such as melanoma, head and neck, liver or kidney cancer. CDR3 DNA sequence: TGCGCCAGCAGCTTAACCGGGACGATTTCCTACGAGCAGTACTTC. Protein sequence: CASSLTGTISYEQYF.